The subject of this entry is one T cell receptor beta chain. The sample originates from a study of shared clonotypes between healthy human individuals. For the study at large: Per donor, CD8 memory used one plate, CD8 naive used two, CD4 memory used three and CD4 naive used three.

CD45RO negativity and positive selection for CCR7 defined naive CD8 cells, a population that excluded terminally differentiated effector memory CD45RA+ cells. The table came from immunoSEQ multiplex PCR; TCRdb's copy has only in-frame clones and leaves some out. The sample shows approximately 2,000,000 clones, approximately 92% of them seen only once. Germline CDR1 reads SGHVS; CDR2 reads FQNEAQ. With 7 bases removed from V and 0 bases from J, the gap between germline ends came to 4 bases. The CDR3 length is 13 residues. The clonotype was recovered from a man younger than 30 in good health. Some clones in this sample may be carry-over from other donors' samples. This rearrangement joins TRBV7-8 to TRBJ2-6; D call uncertain. Input material: naive CD8+ T cells from PBMCs. The CDR3 DNA is TGTGCCAGCAAATCCTCTGGGGCCAACGTCCTGACTTTC. Protein: CASKSSGANVLTF.